Each of the 24 T cell receptor beta chains below was sequenced from the same sample in a study of T cell clones after liver transplantation. Assay used: immunoSEQ multiplex PCR; TCRdb lists only in-frame clones, some missing. The profile covers about 75,000 clones, with 84% appearing a single time and 2.1% taken by the ten largest. Sequences were derived from CD4+ T cells from blood, sampled 48 months after liver transplant. All receptors derive from a human patient who received a liver transplant. T cells may partly derive from the graft donor.

This clone appeared a few times. The CDR3 DNA sequence: TGTGCCACCAGCAGAGACAAGTTGGGGAGGAACACTGAAGCTTTCTTT. The encoded protein is CATSRDKLGRNTEAFF. The V and J genes are TRBV15 and TRBJ1-1; no definite D call. Per the germline V gene, CDR1 is LNHNV and CDR2 is YYDKDF (reference sequence). The CDR3 contains 16 residues. V was clipped by 0 bases and J by 1 base, with 12 bases between them.

This clone was detected only a few times. This sequence joins TRBV5-4 and TRBJ1-3; 9 bases agree with TRBD1. CDR3 length: 14 amino acids. J was trimmed by 3 bases and V by 3 bases; bases with no gene match: 1. Per germline, CDR1 SGHNT and CDR2 YYREEE (reference sequence). This chain's CDR3 is CASSWGQGGNTIYF. The CDR3, as DNA: TGTGCCAGCAGCTGGGGACAGGGTGGAAACACCATATATTTT.

This chain uses TRBV5-1 with TRBJ2-7; D ambiguous. V lost 0 bases to trimming and J lost 3 bases, with 19 bases between them. Germline V gives CDR1 SGHRS, CDR2 YFSETQ. The CDR3 has 17 amino acids. For the CDR3, the DNA is TGCGCCAGCAGCTTGGCGTGGTCAGACACCTTCCTCTACGAGCAGTACTTC. Translated: CASSLAWSDTFLYEQYF.

The V call is TRBV7-9, the J call TRBJ2-7; D possibly corresponds to TRBD2 (6 bases). CDR3 length equals 14 residues. In germline, CDR1 is SEHNR, CDR2 FQNEAQ (reference sequence). V shed 1 base and J shed 3 bases, with 10 bases lying between them. The DNA for the CDR3 is TGTGCCAGCAGCTTAGTTGGTAGCGGCTACGAGCAGTACTTC. Translation gives CASSLVGSGYEQYF.

The J gene is TRBJ2-5, the V gene TRBV2; weak D call: TRBD2 (5 bases). Germline V CDR1 and CDR2: SNHLY, FYNNEI. V gave up 1 base and J gave up 5 bases, with 5 bases separating them. The CDR3 runs 12 residues. As DNA, the CDR3 is TGTGCCAGCAGTGAAGAGCGGGAGACCCAGTACTTC. This gives the protein CASSEERETQYF.

V and J are TRBV5-1 and TRBJ1-1, with D maybe TRBD1 (5 bases). CDR3 size: 14 residues. Per the germline V gene, CDR1 is SGHRS and CDR2 is YFSETQ. The V end lost 0 bases, the J end lost 3 bases, and 9 bases lay between the germline ends. The CDR3 nucleotides read TGCGCCAGCAGCTTGGTGGGGCAGGACACTGAAGCTTTCTTT. As protein: CASSLVGQDTEAFF.

This chain joins TRBV9 and TRBJ2-2; unclear D gene. Germline values: CDR1 SGDLS, CDR2 YYNGEE. CDR3 size: 13 residues. V lost 3 bases and J 6 bases, leaving 9 bases between the germline ends. The CDR3 DNA sequence: TGTGCCAGCAGCGAGACAAATCCCGGGGAGCTGTTTTTT. Translated, it gives CASSETNPGELFF. Combining the CDR3 with reference TRBV9 and TRBJ2-2 gives the whole variable domain DSGVTQTPKHLITATGQRVTLRCSPRSGDLSVYWYQQSLDQGLQFLIQYYNGEERAKGNILERFSAQQFPDLHSELNLSSLELGDSALYFCASSETNPGELFFGEGSRLTVL.

The chain joins TRBV4-2 to TRBJ2-1; 10 nucleotides match TRBD2. The CDR3 is 18 amino acids. V was pared by 4 bases and J by 0 bases, with 9 bases of the junction left unmatched. Germline values: CDR1 LGHNA, CDR2 YNFKEQ. CDR3 DNA sequence: TGTGCCAGCAGCCTCCTAGCTCTAGCGGGGGACTCCTACAATGAGCAGTTCTTC. Translating it yields CASSLLALAGDSYNEQFF.

The V and J genes are TRBV28 and TRBJ2-7; the D is unclear. This CDR3 spans 12 amino acids. V was trimmed by 6 bases and J by 2 bases, leaving 8 bases between them. Germline V gene data show CDR1 as MDHEN and CDR2 as SYDVKM. CDR3 sequence (DNA): TGTGCCAGCAGACCACGGACCTACGAGCAGTACTTC. The encoded protein is CASRPRTYEQYF.

This chain connects TRBV4-3 to TRBJ2-6; D ambiguous. The V and J ends lost 0 bases and 4 bases respectively, with 7 bases between them. Per germline, CDR1 LGHNA and CDR2 YSLEER. This CDR3 spans 15 amino acids. CDR3 sequence: CASSQDPVGANVLTF. The CDR3 DNA follows: TGCGCCAGCAGCCAAGATCCTGTCGGGGCCAACGTCCTGACTTTC.

This chain links TRBV27 with TRBJ2-1; 10 bases fit TRBD1. CDR1 is MNHEY and CDR2 is SMNVEV in the germline V gene (reference sequence). The CDR3 contains 16 residues. The V and J ends lost 8 bases and 7 bases, in that order; junction bases with no gene match: 14. This CDR3 reads CASRQPGTGEINEQFF. CDR3 coding DNA: TGTGCCAGCCGACAACCCGGGACAGGGGAGATAAATGAGCAGTTCTTC.

The rearrangement joins TRBV2 to TRBJ1-5; 7 nucleotides line up with TRBD1. The germline gives CDR1 SNHLY, CDR2 FYNNEI. The ends lost 6 bases at V and 4 bases at J; junction bases unmatched: 6. The CDR3 is 14 amino acids. The CDR3 reads CASRPTGTNQPQHF. The DNA of the CDR3 is TGTGCCAGCAGACCGACAGGGACTAATCAGCCCCAGCATTTT.

The chain employs TRBV2 and TRBJ2-5; no clear D gene. This CDR3 is 12 amino acids long. The V gene lost 7 bases and the J gene lost 3 bases, with 9 bases spanning the gap. Germline V gives CDR1 SNHLY, CDR2 FYNNEI. The DNA for the CDR3 is TGTGCCAGCAATATTGGAGAAGAGACCCAGTACTTC. Translating it yields CASNIGEETQYF.

V is TRBV4-3 and J is TRBJ2-1, with D tentatively TRBD2 (5 bases). V was cut by 0 bases and J by 5 bases, with 17 bases left in between. Germline V gene lookup returns CDR1 LGHNA and CDR2 YSLEER. The CDR3 is 17 residues long. CDR3 residues: CASSQDRYSAADNEQFF. DNA of the CDR3: TGCGCCAGCAGCCAAGATCGGTATAGCGCTGCAGACAATGAGCAGTTCTTC.

Only a few counts were recorded for this clone. As DNA, the CDR3 is TGTGCCAGTTCGGAGGTGTTGGGGGTTGCCGGGGAGCTGTTTTTT. Encoded protein: CASSEVLGVAGELFF. The chain carries TRBV21-1 and TRBJ2-2. TRBV21-1 is a recognized pseudogene. The CDR3 sequence is 15 residues long.

This clone was detected a few times. The chain uses TRBV5-4 and TRBJ1-6; 7 bases agree with TRBD1. Germline values: CDR1 SGHNT, CDR2 YYREEE (reference sequence). V was clipped by 2 bases and J by 8 bases; unmatched bases: 4. There are 14 residues in the CDR3. DNA for the CDR3: TGTGCCAGCAGCTTCGGCACAGGGGATTCACCCCTCCACTTT. It codes for CASSFGTGDSPLHF. The full variable domain, with the rest looked up from reference TRBV5-4 and TRBJ1-6, is ETGVTQSPTHLIKTRGQQVTLRCSSQSGHNTVSWYQQALGQGPQFIFQYYREEENGRGNFPPRFSGLQFPNYSSELNVNALELDDSALYLCASSFGTGDSPLHFGNGTRLTVT.

V gene TRBV19 combines with J gene TRBJ2-3; D gene unclear. CDR3 length: 16 residues. Germline-derived CDR1 and CDR2 are LNHDA and SQIVND (reference sequence). The ends were cut back, 3 bases at V and 4 bases at J, with 17 bases in the middle. The CDR3 nucleotides are TGTGCCAGTAGTATGACCGGACCAGACGAAGCAGATACGCAGTATTTT. As protein: CASSMTGPDEADTQYF.

This chain connects TRBV2 to TRBJ1-5; no definite D call. Germline V gene lookup returns CDR1 SNHLY and CDR2 FYNNEI. V was clipped by 4 bases and J by 4 bases, with 5 bases between them. This CDR3 spans 12 amino acids. The CDR3 bases are TGTGCCAGCAGTGGTAATAATCAGCCCCAGCATTTT. It codes for CASSGNNQPQHF.

The rearrangement joins TRBV7-7 to TRBJ2-1; TRBD1 matches 11 bases. The V gene end was trimmed by 5 bases and the J gene end by 5 bases; junction bases not matched to a gene: 5. CDR1 is SSHAT, CDR2 FNYEAQ, per germline (reference sequence). This CDR3 has 15 residues. This chain's CDR3 is CASSEDRGPNNEQFF. The CDR3 coding sequence is TGTGCCAGCAGCGAGGACAGGGGGCCTAACAATGAGCAGTTCTTC.

This chain joins TRBV5-1 and TRBJ1-1; TRBD1 agrees at 10 bases. CDR3 size: 18 residues. V trimming: 3 bases; J trimming: 0 bases; junction bases outside the gene matches: 11. Germline CDR1 is SGHRS and CDR2 is YFSETQ. CDR3 sequence: CASSYWTGGRVMNTEAFF. The CDR3 coding sequence is TGCGCCAGCAGCTATTGGACAGGGGGGAGGGTGATGAACACTGAAGCTTTCTTT.

The gene calls are TRBV5-1 and TRBJ1-2; D is undetermined. The V gene's germline CDR1 is SGHRS and CDR2 YFSETQ. This CDR3 has 15 residues. The ends were cut back, 0 bases at V and 0 bases at J, with 9 bases in the middle. As DNA, the CDR3 is TGCGCCAGCAGCTTGGACGCGTGGTCTAACTATGGCTACACCTTC. Protein sequence: CASSLDAWSNYGYTF.

The chain joins TRBV7-9 to TRBJ1-5; 7 bases are a match to TRBD1. The CDR3 is 17 residues long. The germline V gene has CDR1 SEHNR and CDR2 FQNEAQ (reference sequence). J was trimmed by 1 base and V by 3 bases; bases with no gene match: 9. The CDR3 loop reads CASSLVRGQTSNQPQHF. The CDR3 coding sequence is TGTGCCAGCAGCTTGGTTAGGGGACAGACCAGCAATCAGCCCCAGCATTTT.

This CDR3 is CASSPRRQGSSYNEQFF. For the CDR3, the DNA is TGTGCCAGCAGCCCCCGACGACAGGGGAGCTCCTACAATGAGCAGTTCTTC. This chain connects TRBV21-1 to TRBJ2-1; the D segment call TRBD1 is taken from the table without a DNA check. TRBV21-1 is a pseudogene segment. The CDR3 sequence is 17 residues long.

This chain joins TRBV7-9 and TRBJ2-7; the D gene is possibly TRBD1 (5 bases). CDR1 is SEHNR, CDR2 FQNEAQ, per germline (reference sequence). Trimming took off 1 base at V and 0 bases at J, with 19 bases between the two ends. CDR3 length equals 18 residues. CDR3 sequence: CASSLEVQVRVTSYEQYF. DNA for the CDR3: TGTGCCAGCAGCTTAGAAGTGCAAGTCAGGGTCACCTCCTACGAGCAGTACTTC.